Below, one T cell receptor (beta chain) is given with its context. Its antigen is undetermined. This sample is part of a study of cytomegalovirus exposure and HLA in healthy donors. Study results and limitations: Data from an earlier analysis indicated that most TCR beta V segments were productive either about 87% or about 30% of the time.

Researchers ran the PCR with 60 Vbeta and 13 Jbeta primers. TCRdb's copy holds only in-frame clones and misses some; the assay was immunoSEQ multiplex PCR. This repertoire includes nearly 200,000 clones. The sample taken for sequencing was PBMCs. The sequence was obtained from a boy aged 5 to 17 in good health and CMV-seronegative.

The CDR3 sequence is CASSIRAGSTEAFF. CDR3 coding DNA: TGTGCCAGTAGTATACGGGCGGGGAGCACTGAAGCTTTCTTT. The V call is TRBV19, the J call TRBJ1-1, with D unresolved. The CDR3 consists of 14 residues. Trimming took off 2 bases at V and 4 bases at J, with 11 bases between the two ends. Germline lookup yields CDR1 LNHDA and CDR2 SQIVND (reference sequence).